This paragraph reports one TCR beta chain. Its antigen is not known. This record comes from a study of cytomegalovirus exposure and HLA in healthy donors. The study, taken as a whole, reports: Excluded were some V segments that proved indistinguishable, including TRBV6-2 and TRBV6-3.

Germline values: CDR1 SGHRS, CDR2 YFSETQ. V lost 3 bases to trimming and J lost 4 bases; unmatched junction nucleotides: 7. The CDR3 length is 15 residues. Primers: 60 Vbeta forward and 13 Jbeta reverse. Produced via immunoSEQ multiplex PCR; TCRdb's table is partial and in-frame only. This table has roughly 110,000 clones, approximately 71% appearing once. The gene calls are TRBV5-1 and TRBJ2-7; TRBD1 matches 10 bases. Sequencing was performed on PBMCs. The receptor was derived from a man in his forties in good health and CMV-seronegative. The CDR3 sequence: CASSSEDRGIYEQYF. Written as DNA, the CDR3 is TGCGCCAGCAGCTCCGAGGACAGGGGGATTTACGAGCAGTACTTC.